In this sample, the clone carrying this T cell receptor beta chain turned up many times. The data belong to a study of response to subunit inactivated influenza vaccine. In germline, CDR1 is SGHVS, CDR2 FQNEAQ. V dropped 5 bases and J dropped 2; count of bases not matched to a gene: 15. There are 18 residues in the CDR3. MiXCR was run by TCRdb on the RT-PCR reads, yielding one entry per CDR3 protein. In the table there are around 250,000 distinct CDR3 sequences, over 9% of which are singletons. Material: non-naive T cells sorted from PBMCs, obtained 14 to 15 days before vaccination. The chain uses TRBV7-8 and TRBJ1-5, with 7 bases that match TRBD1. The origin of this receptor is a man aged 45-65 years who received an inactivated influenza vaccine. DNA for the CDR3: TGTGCCAGCAGCCCTCGATTTACACAGGGGCCGGGCAATCAGCCCCAGCATTTT. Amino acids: CASSPRFTQGPGNQPQHF.